The 5 T cell receptor beta chains reported below all come from one sample, sequenced in a study of regulatory T cells in long-lasting Graves disease. Time point specified: persistent/refractory GD, antithyroid drugs over 5 years with positive TRAb. Construction of the TCR library relied on RNA isolated from PBMCs. Researchers made TCR beta libraries by using iRepertoire HTBI primers and running Arm-PCR on CDR3 regions. TCRdb reprocessed the multiplex PCR reads with MiXCR, giving one entry per CDR3 protein. This table holds 650,000 to 850,000 distinct CDR3 sequences, approximately 29% found once. This specimen was peripheral blood mononuclear cells (PBMCs), taken when the disease was refractory, from a patient treated with antithyroid drugs. The receptor source for this set is a female donor with Graves disease.

The chain is built from TRBV5-1 and TRBJ2-7; a possible D gene is TRBD2 (6 bases). The CDR3 contains 14 residues. Germline CDR1 and CDR2: SGHRS and YFSETQ. Deletions cut 7 bases from V and 0 bases from J, with 14 bases between. The CDR3 spells CASGKETSSYEQYF. As DNA, the CDR3 is TGCGCCAGCGGAAAAGAGACTAGCTCCTACGAGCAGTACTTC. The full variable domain, in which reference TRBV5-1 and TRBJ2-7 provide the parts outside the CDR3, is KAGVTQTPRYLIKTRGQQVTLSCSPISGHRSVSWYQQTPGQGLQFLFEYFSETQRNKGNFPGRFSGRQFSNSRSEMNVSTLELGDSALYLCASGKETSSYEQYFGPGTRLTVT.

The genes are TRBV3-1 and TRBJ1-5, with D unclear. This CDR3 region has 13 residues. Germline CDR1 is LGHDT and CDR2 is YNNKEL (reference sequence). V lost 2 bases and J 4 bases, leaving 6 bases between the germline ends. For the CDR3, the DNA is TGTGCCAGCAGCCAACGGTTAAATCAGCCCCAGCATTTT. Translating gives CASSQRLNQPQHF.

This chain joins TRBV27 and TRBJ1-6; D ambiguous. V was trimmed by 3 bases and J by 7 bases, leaving 13 bases between them. The CDR3 consists of 15 residues. Germline V gives CDR1 MNHEY, CDR2 SMNVEV (reference sequence). In DNA, the CDR3 is TGTGCCAGCAGTTTTGGGATTCGGCTAAATTCACCCCTCCACTTT. It is translated as CASSFGIRLNSPLHF.

Notes on this clonotype: A much larger clone sits a single nucleotide away, making a read error possible. The rearrangement joins TRBV12-3 or TRBV12-4 to TRBJ1-1, with TRBD1 as a possible D gene (6 bases). There are 15 residues in the CDR3. The CDR3 DNA reads TGTGCCAACAGTCCCTCGACAGGCAGCGGCACTGAAGCTTTCTTT. Translation gives CANSPSTGSGTEAFF.

This clonotype was detected many times. This chain joins TRBV20-1 and TRBJ2-7, with 8 nucleotides matching TRBD1. The trim removed 4 bases at V and 3 bases at J, leaving 5 bases unmatched. Germline V gene sequence: CDR1 DFQATT, CDR2 SNEGSKA (reference sequence). The length of the CDR3 is 13 residues. Written as DNA, the CDR3 is TGCAGTGCTACCGGACAGGGAATCTACGAGCAGTACTTC. This encodes CSATGQGIYEQYF.